One sample yielded the 2 T cell receptor beta chains listed below, sequenced in a study of shared clonotypes between healthy human individuals. Here immunoSEQ multiplex PCR was the method, and the copy in TCRdb shows in-frame clones only, minus some. The sample lists about a million clones, around 74% occurring once. Sequencing used memory CD4+ T cells sorted from blood. Subset specified: CD45RA-negative fraction. These receptors were taken from a man aged 18 to 30 in good health.

This sequence joins TRBV30 and TRBJ2-7; D unresolved. Looked up from germline, CDR1 is GTSNPN and CDR2 is SVGIG (reference sequence). The V end lost 3 bases, the J end lost 2 bases, and 11 bases lay between the germline ends. CDR3 length: 13 amino acids. For the CDR3, the DNA is TGTGCCTGGAGGTTGAAGGGAACCTACGAGCAGTACTTC. Its protein product is CAWRLKGTYEQYF.

This clone showed up just once. V and J are TRBV27 and TRBJ1-2, with a tentative D call TRBD1 (5 bases). The ends were cut back, 11 bases at V and 6 bases at J, with 22 bases in the middle. CDR1 and CDR2 (germline): MNHEY, SMNVEV (reference sequence). This CDR3 region has 14 residues. The CDR3 DNA reads as TGTGCCTCCAAATCCGGGGGGGATTTAGATGGCTACACCTTC. Protein product: CASKSGGDLDGYTF.